This TCR beta chain was obtained from a study of read filtering for tumor transcriptome and immune sequencing. For the study at large: The cohort had over 16 men and more than 11 women aged roughly 47 to 90, mean about 66 years. After DNase treatment, RNA was made into whole-transcriptome libraries.

Molecular barcoded adaptors covering alpha/delta and beta/gamma chains were used on approximately 400 ng RNA. TCRdb passed the reads through MiXCR, listing each CDR3 protein once. The repertoire has 100,000 to 150,000 distinct CDR3 sequences, approximately 13% of them found once; the top ten carry around 8.3%. Per the germline V gene, CDR1 is SGHTA and CDR2 is FQGNSA. The CDR3 is 13 amino acids. Trimming cost V 1 base and J 5 bases, with 8 bases left between them. This clonotype was observed many times. The sample comprised a population of CD138-negative cells sorted from bone marrow. This TCR derives from a donor at least 40 years old with multiple myeloma. This chain connects TRBV7-2 to TRBJ1-1, with D tentatively TRBD1 (5 bases). The CDR3 nucleotides are TGTGCCAGCAGCTTAGAGCAGGGTACTGAAGCTTTCTTT. Protein: CASSLEQGTEAFF.